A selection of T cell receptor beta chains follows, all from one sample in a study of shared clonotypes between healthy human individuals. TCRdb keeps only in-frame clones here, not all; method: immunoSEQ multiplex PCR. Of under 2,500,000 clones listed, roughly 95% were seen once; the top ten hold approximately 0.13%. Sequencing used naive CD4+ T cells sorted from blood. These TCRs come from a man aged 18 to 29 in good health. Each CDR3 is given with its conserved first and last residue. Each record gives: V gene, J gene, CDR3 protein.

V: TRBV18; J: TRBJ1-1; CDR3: CASHREMNTEAFF
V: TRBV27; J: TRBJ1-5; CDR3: CASRPTGVSNQPQHF
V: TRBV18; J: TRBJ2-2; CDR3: CASSPPSNTGELFF
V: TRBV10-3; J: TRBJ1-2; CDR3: CAISEYDGSNYGYTF
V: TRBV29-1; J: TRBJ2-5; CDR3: CSVSAGALQETQYF
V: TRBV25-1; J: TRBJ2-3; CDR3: CASRGEQNTDTQYF
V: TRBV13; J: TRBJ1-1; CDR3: CASSLGNYRGRGTEAFF
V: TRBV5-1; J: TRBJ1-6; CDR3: CASSSGGTDTNSPLHF
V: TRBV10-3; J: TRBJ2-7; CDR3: CAISATGAVDEQYF
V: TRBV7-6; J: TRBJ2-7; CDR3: CASTVTSGSVEQYF
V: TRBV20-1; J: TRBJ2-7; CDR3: CSARAGHEQYF
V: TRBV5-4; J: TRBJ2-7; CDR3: CASSLDIYEQYF
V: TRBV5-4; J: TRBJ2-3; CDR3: CASSGTGTGSTDTQYF
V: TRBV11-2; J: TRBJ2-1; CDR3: CASSLFLLHPNQGVEQFF
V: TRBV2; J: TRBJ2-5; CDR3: CASSAQGREETQYF
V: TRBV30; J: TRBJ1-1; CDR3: CAWSATDRKNTEAFF